The clone carrying this T cell receptor (beta chain) showed up just once. What it binds is unknown. After template switching added a universal primer site, the resulting cDNA carried unique molecular identifiers. MiXCR, applied by TCRdb to the 5' RACE reads, yields one record per CDR3 protein. The sample records 350,000 to 600,000 distinct CDR3 sequences, 12% to 15% being singletons. The CDR3 has 15 residues. From germline, CDR1 is MNHEY and CDR2 SMNVEV (reference sequence). The V gene lost 2 bases and the J gene lost 3 bases, with 14 bases spanning the gap. This sample is part of a study of identical twins. Study-wide findings and caveats: Models came in too low on out-of-frame TCR alpha sharing in monozygotic twins. Fewer insertions were carried by abundant cord blood beta clonotypes, but none was seen in memory repertoires. The conclusions drew on cross-sectional statistical analysis instead of tracking the same donors.

This sample also appeared in a second study, on yellow fever vaccine responses in identical twins.

The specimen was CD4+ T cells sorted from blood. This TCR was recovered from a woman between 18 and 29 years old in good health. This chain joins TRBV27 and TRBJ2-7; unclear D gene. CDR3 sequence (DNA): TGTGCCAGCAGTTTACGGAATATCAAACACTACGAGCAGTACTTC. This translates into CASSLRNIKHYEQYF.